This is a list of T cell receptor beta chains from one sample in a study of T cell repertoires in cytomegalovirus infection. No antigen is known for these receptors. TCRdb re-called the reads through MiXCR, storing one row per CDR3 protein. The sample records 900,000 to 950,000 distinct CDR3 sequences, approximately 33% being singletons. This specimen consisted of cultured CD8+ T cells from PBMCs, obtained from culture after CMV antigen stimulation. All receptors derive from a human donor in good health (CMV status not recorded). Some clones in this sample may be carry-over from other donors' samples. The CDR3 runs from the conserved cysteine through the conserved F or W. A D gene is named only where the DNA matches it firmly. Clone sizes are given selectively: once, few, many, or a class where the clone is expanded.

clone_size	d_call	v_call	j_call	cdr3_aa	cdr3_nt
many	.	TRBV7-6	TRBJ2-2	CASSLKGTSNTGELFF	TGTGCCAGCAGCTTAAAAGGGACATCGAACACCGGGGAGCTGTTTTTT
few	.	TRBV10-2	TRBJ2-7	CASSGQGQTYEQYF	TGCGCCAGCAGTGGCCAGGGACAAACCTACGAGCAGTACTTC
.	TRBD1	TRBV12-3/TRBV12-4	TRBJ1-2	CASTLSRDRPYTF	TGTGCCAGCACATTAAGCCGGGACAGGCCCTACACCTTC
.	.	TRBV27	TRBJ2-3	CASSFFGDDTQYF	TGTGCCAGCAGTTTTTTCGGGGATGATACGCAGTATTTT
.	.	TRBV12-5	TRBJ2-3	CASSDRAGDTQYF	TGTGCTAGTTCTGACCGGGCAGGAGATACGCAGTATTTT
.	.	TRBV12-3/TRBV12-4	TRBJ1-5	CASSLTGLNQPQHF	TGTGCCAGCAGTCTAACAGGGCTAAATCAGCCCCAGCATTTT
many	.	TRBV7-8	TRBJ2-3	CASSLAIGGGPLHTQYF	TGTGCCAGCAGCTTAGCGATTGGAGGGGGCCCACTTCATACGCAGTATTTT
many	.	TRBV7-7	TRBJ2-1	CASSLAEGNEQFF	TGTGCTAGCAGCTTAGCGGAAGGCAATGAGCAGTTCTTC
few	.	TRBV5-6	TRBJ1-1	CASSLEFEAFF	TGTGCCAGCAGCTTGGAGTTTGAAGCTTTCTTT
few	.	TRBV19	TRBJ1-4	CASTPRVQTYEKLFF	TGTGCCAGTACCCCCCGGGTACAAACGTATGAAAAACTGTTTTTT
.	.	TRBV6-1	TRBJ1-1	CASSPDRSEAFF	TGTGCCAGCAGTCCGGACAGATCTGAAGCTTTCTTT
.	.	TRBV19	TRBJ2-1	CASRDPPSEANEQFF	TGTGCCAGTAGGGACCCTCCCAGTGAGGCCAATGAGCAGTTCTTC
.	.	TRBV7-9	TRBJ1-5	CASSSSETDQPQHF	TGTGCCAGCAGCTCCTCAGAGACCGATCAGCCCCAGCATTTT
.	.	TRBV7-9	TRBJ1-2	CASSGNPRTAKGGYTF	TGTGCCAGCAGCGGTAACCCTCGGACTGCCAAGGGAGGCTACACCTTC
.	TRBD1	TRBV18	TRBJ2-7	CASSPRSGGEHEQYF	TGTGCCAGCTCACCACGTTCAGGGGGTGAACACGAGCAGTACTTC
few	.	TRBV4-1	TRBJ1-2	CASSPGDTSNYGYTF	TGCGCCAGCAGCCCCGGGGACACGTCTAACTATGGCTACACCTTC
.	.	TRBV20-1	TRBJ1-3	CSARPTVRSGNTIYF	TGCAGTGCTAGACCCACGGTCAGAAGTGGAAACACCATATATTTT
.	.	TRBV5-1	TRBJ2-7	CASSLEGEVYEQYF	TGCGCCAGCAGCTTGGAAGGGGAAGTCTACGAGCAGTACTTC
.	TRBD1	TRBV24-1	TRBJ2-5	CATSDGWGQGAETQYF	TGTGCCACCAGTGATGGATGGGGACAGGGAGCAGAGACCCAGTACTTC
.	.	TRBV19	TRBJ2-1	CASRAGDYNEQFF	TGTGCCAGCCGGGCAGGGGACTACAATGAGCAGTTCTTC
few	.	TRBV7-2	TRBJ2-1	CASSLEVGIGGVYNEQFF	TGTGCCAGCAGCCTTGAGGTCGGTATCGGGGGTGTATACAATGAGCAGTTCTTC
.	.	TRBV6-6	TRBJ2-1	CASSYSRLERVNEQFF	TGTGCCAGCAGTTACTCTCGGCTAGAGCGGGTCAATGAGCAGTTCTTC
many	.	TRBV7-2	TRBJ2-4	CASSSPLAKNIQYF	TGTGCCAGCAGCTCTCCCTTGGCCAAAAACATTCAGTACTTC
.	.	TRBV10-3	TRBJ2-3	CAIRRLVGDTDTQYF	TGTGCCATCAGGAGACTAGTGGGGGACACAGATACGCAGTATTTT
.	.	TRBV19	TRBJ2-1	CASSTRGSSYNEQFF	TGTGCCAGTAGTACCCGGGGGAGCTCCTACAATGAGCAGTTCTTC
.	.	TRBV5-1	TRBJ1-1	CASSETGNYEAFF	TGCGCCAGCAGCGAAACAGGGAATTACGAAGCTTTCTTT
.	.	TRBV12-3/TRBV12-4	TRBJ1-1	CASSPRGLPNTEAFF	TGTGCCAGCAGTCCCCGGGGCCTTCCGAACACTGAAGCTTTCTTT
.	.	TRBV7-8	TRBJ2-1	CASSAIGATNNEQFF	TGTGCCAGCAGCGCAATTGGGGCTACCAACAATGAGCAGTTCTTC
few	TRBD1	TRBV27	TRBJ2-7	CATGTGRHEQYF	TGTGCCACAGGGACAGGGAGACACGAGCAGTACTTC
.	.	TRBV5-1	TRBJ2-1	CASSWPNPGGKAYNEQFF	TGCGCCAGCAGCTGGCCGAACCCTGGAGGGAAGGCCTACAATGAGCAGTTCTTC
many	.	TRBV7-6	TRBJ1-1	CASSEGGSEAFF	TGTGCCAGCAGCGAGGGGGGCTCTGAAGCTTTCTTT
.	.	TRBV5-4	TRBJ2-1	CASSPTHGVYNEQFF	TGTGCCAGCAGCCCAACTCACGGGGTCTACAATGAGCAGTTCTTC
.	TRBD2	TRBV6-1	TRBJ2-1	CASSDDSGFYNEQFF	TGTGCCAGCAGTGATGATAGCGGGTTCTACAATGAGCAGTTCTTC
few	.	TRBV24-1	TRBJ2-3	CATSDLPTDTQYF	TGTGCCACCAGTGATTTGCCCACAGATACGCAGTATTTT
.	TRBD2	TRBV20-1	TRBJ2-1	CSAPGLAGGAEQFF	TGCAGTGCTCCCGGACTAGCGGGGGGCGCCGAGCAGTTCTTC
few	.	TRBV6-5	TRBJ2-2	CASSYSIGYTGELFF	TGTGCCAGCAGTTACTCGATCGGGTACACCGGGGAGCTGTTTTTT
.	.	TRBV12-3/TRBV12-4	TRBJ1-1	CASSSETADTEAFF	TGTGCCAGCAGTTCTGAAACAGCGGACACTGAAGCTTTCTTT
few	.	TRBV6-6	TRBJ2-7	CASSYDPGEQYF	TGTGCCAGCAGTTACGATCCGGGCGAGCAGTACTTC
many	.	TRBV7-9	TRBJ1-2	CASLGSYGYTF	TGTGCCAGCCTGGGTAGCTATGGCTACACCTTC
few	.	TRBV11-2	TRBJ2-7	CASARLPYEQYF	TGTGCCAGCGCCAGGTTACCCTACGAGCAGTACTTC
.	.	TRBV27	TRBJ1-6	CASSLLRPGSYNSPLHF	TGTGCCAGCAGTTTACTTCGTCCAGGCTCCTATAATTCACCCCTCCACTTT
.	.	TRBV11-2	TRBJ2-1	CASRPSTALSYNEQFF	TGTGCCAGCAGACCATCGACAGCCCTTTCCTACAATGAGCAGTTCTTC
.	.	TRBV27	TRBJ1-2	CASSAREVRERYGYTF	TGTGCCAGCAGTGCAAGGGAGGTGAGGGAGAGGTATGGCTACACCTTC
.	.	TRBV5-6	TRBJ2-7	CASSLAGSVYEQYF	TGTGCCAGCAGCTTGGCCGGGTCAGTCTACGAGCAGTACTTC
.	TRBD1	TRBV7-4	TRBJ1-4	CASSQSRGRDEKLFF	TGTGCCAGCAGCCAAAGTAGGGGGCGAGATGAAAAACTGTTTTTT
few	.	TRBV19	TRBJ1-6	CASTAGTFHNSPLHF	TGTGCCAGTACCGCCGGGACATTTCATAATTCACCCCTCCACTTT
few	TRBD2	TRBV4-1	TRBJ2-5	CASSQDPQGLAGGIETQYF	TGCGCCAGCAGCCAAGACCCCCAGGGACTAGCGGGGGGGATAGAGACCCAGTACTTC
.	.	TRBV6-6	TRBJ1-5	CASSSPRSQHF	TGTGCCAGCAGTTCCCCCCGGTCCCAGCATTTT
few	.	TRBV7-6	TRBJ1-4	CASSLALRGAGLNEKLFF	TGTGCCAGCAGCTTAGCGCTAAGGGGCGCAGGTTTGAATGAAAAACTGTTTTTT
.	.	TRBV7-2	TRBJ2-1	CASSLANSRVPLNEQFF	TGTGCCAGCAGCTTAGCTAATTCGAGGGTTCCCCTAAATGAGCAGTTCTTC
few	.	TRBV11-3	TRBJ2-1	CASSSDGGSYNEQFF	TGTGCCAGCAGCTCCGACGGGGGCTCCTACAATGAGCAGTTCTTC
.	.	TRBV6-5	TRBJ2-3	CASTPRPLFTDTQYF	TGTGCCAGCACCCCACGCCCGCTGTTCACAGATACGCAGTATTTT
once	TRBD1	TRBV5-1	TRBJ2-7	CASSAWTGRSYEQYF	TGCGCCAGCAGCGCATGGACAGGACGATCCTACGAGCAGTACTTC
.	TRBD1	TRBV4-3	TRBJ1-2	CASSQEERFVTGTYGYTF	TGCGCCAGCAGCCAAGAGGAACGGTTCGTGACAGGGACCTATGGCTACACCTTC